This T cell receptor (beta chain) was documented in a study of shared clonotypes between healthy human individuals. Across the study: Every donor yielded three CD4 naive, three CD4 memory, two CD8 naive and one CD8 memory plate.

With 7 bases removed from V and 3 bases from J, the gap between germline ends came to 9 bases. Germline CDR1 is SQVTM and CDR2 is ANQGSEA. The CDR3 contains 11 residues. Deep was the level used in running the assay. Sequencing used immunoSEQ multiplex PCR; TCRdb keeps in-frame clones, though not all of them. The table lists about 2.1 million clones, about 92% of them singletons, with around 1.7% in the top ten. It was CD45RO-negative cells, positively selected for CCR7, that made up naive CD8 cells, with terminally differentiated effector memory CD45RA+ cells excluded. Every contributor of samples was a Caucasian grown-up residing in Nashville, Tennessee.

The sample taken for sequencing was naive CD8+ T cells from PBMCs. The sequence came from a man aged 18 to 35 in good health. Some clones in this sample may be carry-over from other donors' samples. The rearrangement uses TRBV29-1 and TRBJ1-1; possibly TRBD1 for D (5 bases). The CDR3 spells CSAVQDTEAFF. Written as DNA, the CDR3 is TGCAGCGCTGTACAGGACACTGAAGCTTTCTTT.